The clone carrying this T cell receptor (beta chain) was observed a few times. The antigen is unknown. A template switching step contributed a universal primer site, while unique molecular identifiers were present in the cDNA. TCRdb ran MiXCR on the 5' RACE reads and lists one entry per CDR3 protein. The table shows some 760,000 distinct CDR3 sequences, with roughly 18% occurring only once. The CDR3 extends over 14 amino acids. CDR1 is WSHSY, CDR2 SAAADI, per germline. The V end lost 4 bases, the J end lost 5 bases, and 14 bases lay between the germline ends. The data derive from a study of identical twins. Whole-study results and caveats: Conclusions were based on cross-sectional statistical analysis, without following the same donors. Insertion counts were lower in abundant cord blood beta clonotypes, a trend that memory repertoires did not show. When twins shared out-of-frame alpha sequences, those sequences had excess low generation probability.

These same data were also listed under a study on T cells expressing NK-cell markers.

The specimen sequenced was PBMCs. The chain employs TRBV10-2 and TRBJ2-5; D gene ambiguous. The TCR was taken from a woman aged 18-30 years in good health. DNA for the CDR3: TGCGCCAGCAGTGCGTTAGGGAAGCGCGAGACCCAGTACTTC. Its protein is CASSALGKRETQYF.